This T cell receptor (beta chain) is from a study of T cell responses to AZD1222 COVID-19 vaccine. As for the study in general: The study pooled second doses at about 4 or about 12 weeks.

Regarding the study as a whole: Donor demographics were predominantly white British with a female majority; clonal diversity may be underestimated. A rise in Spike-specific TCR breadth and depth followed two AZD1222 doses. CD4 TCRs linked to vaccination spanned spike, dominating at 160-218 and 743-854.

The data were produced by immunoSEQ multiplex PCR, yet TCRdb's version contains in-frame clones alone and is incomplete. The table has more than 50,000 clones, 70% to 90% seen once; the top ten hold 3% to 4.5%. As regards this clone: No antigen is known for it.

Germline V gene lookup returns CDR1 SGHRS and CDR2 YFSETQ. Between the trimmed V and J ends, which lost 0 bases and 7 bases, there was a span of 28 bases. This CDR3 has 20 amino acids. The source is an adult in good health. The chain is built from TRBV5-1 and TRBJ1-4, with D possibly matching TRBD1 (5 bases). The sequencing here drew on peripheral blood, taken on day 0 of AZD1222 vaccination. CDR3 in amino acids: CASSLAPPAGTPTGVEKLFF. For the CDR3, the DNA is TGCGCCAGCAGCTTGGCCCCGCCAGCCGGGACTCCAACCGGTGTTGAAAAACTGTTTTTT.